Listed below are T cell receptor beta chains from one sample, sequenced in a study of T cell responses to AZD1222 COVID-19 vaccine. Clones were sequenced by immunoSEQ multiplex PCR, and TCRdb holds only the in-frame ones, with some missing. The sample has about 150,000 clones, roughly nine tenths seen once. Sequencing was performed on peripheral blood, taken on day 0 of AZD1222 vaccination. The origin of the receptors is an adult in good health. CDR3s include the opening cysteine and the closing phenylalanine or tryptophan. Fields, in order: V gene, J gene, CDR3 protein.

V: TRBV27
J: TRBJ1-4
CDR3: CASSPWTGAEKLFF

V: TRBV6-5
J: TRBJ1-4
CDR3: CASSYERGPRQEKLFF

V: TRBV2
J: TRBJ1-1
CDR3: CASSVDSLRTEAFF

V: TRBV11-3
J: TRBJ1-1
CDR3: CASSLDFGVGTGTVEAFF

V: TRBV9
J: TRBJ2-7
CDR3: CASSVGRGPAGAYEQYF

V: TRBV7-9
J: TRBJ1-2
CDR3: CASSFNGASYGYTF

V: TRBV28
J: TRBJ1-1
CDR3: CASSSAGGNTEAFF

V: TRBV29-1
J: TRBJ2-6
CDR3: CSVRRDLSGANVLTF

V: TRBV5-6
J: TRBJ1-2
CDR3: CASSLDGTYGYTF

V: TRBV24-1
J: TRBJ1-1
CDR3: CATSEGNTEAFF

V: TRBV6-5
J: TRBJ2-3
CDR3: CASTRDRGRDTQYF

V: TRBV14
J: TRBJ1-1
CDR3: CASSSLQVMNTEAFF

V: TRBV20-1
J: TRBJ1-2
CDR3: CSARRDGYTF

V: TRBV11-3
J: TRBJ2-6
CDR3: CASSRTGAGANVLTF

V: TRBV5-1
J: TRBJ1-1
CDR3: CASSSSGTVDEAFF

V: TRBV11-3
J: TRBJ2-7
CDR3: CASSLENPLRGAYHESSYEQYF

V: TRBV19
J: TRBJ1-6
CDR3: CASGFGGQNSPLHF

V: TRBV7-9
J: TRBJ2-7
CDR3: CASSFSGGEDEQYF

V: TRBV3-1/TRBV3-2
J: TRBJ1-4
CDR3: CASSQGTEEKLFF

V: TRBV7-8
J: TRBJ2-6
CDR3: CASSPLAGSSGANVLTF

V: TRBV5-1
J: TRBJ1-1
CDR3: CASSLAGEGTEAFF

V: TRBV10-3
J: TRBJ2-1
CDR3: CAINQDRYNEQFF

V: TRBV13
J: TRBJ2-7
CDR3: CASSFQQGYEQYF

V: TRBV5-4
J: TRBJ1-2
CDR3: CASSRPGAGYTF

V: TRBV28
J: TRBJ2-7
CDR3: CASSSDRSLGEQYF

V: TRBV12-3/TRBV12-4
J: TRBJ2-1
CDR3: CASSFRGINEQFF

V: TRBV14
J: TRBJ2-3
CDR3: CASSQAGASGDTQYF